This TCR beta chain was found in a study of T cells after yellow fever vaccination. Regarding the study as a whole: FACS-sorted repertoires could harbor abundant contaminating bulk-population clonotypes.

This clonotype was picked up many times. Its antigen is currently unknown. TCRdb used MiXCR to reprocess the 5' RACE reads, holding one entry per CDR3 protein. The repertoire has about 74,000 distinct CDR3 sequences, more than 5.5% of them found once; the top ten carry roughly a third. This TCR was sampled from a young man who received the YFV17D yellow fever vaccine. This specimen consisted of CD8+ T cells sorted from PBMCs, obtained about 5 days after the first yellow fever vaccination.

CDR3 protein: CASSMNRGRPAETQYF. The DNA for the CDR3 is TGTGCCAGTAGTATGAACAGGGGGCGCCCGGCGGAGACCCAGTACTTC. The V gene is TRBV19, the J gene TRBJ2-5; 9 bases fit TRBD1. The CDR3 length is 16 residues. The V gene end was trimmed by 3 bases and the J gene end by 5 bases; junction bases not matched to a gene: 10. Germline values: CDR1 LNHDA, CDR2 SQIVND (reference sequence).